Following are 8 T cell receptor beta chains from one sample sequenced in a study of blood T cell repertoires in COVID-19. Clones were sequenced by immunoSEQ multiplex PCR, and TCRdb holds only the in-frame ones, with some missing. Altogether 150,000 to 200,000 clones are present, over 75% being singletons, with the ten largest covering roughly 14%. The material sequenced was peripheral blood. Receptors originate from a man aged 50-59 years who had recovered from COVID-19.

Notes on this clone: The junction shows a germline mismatch at one end, possibly a read error. The V and J genes are TRBV13 and TRBJ2-1, with TRBD2 identical over 8 bases. Germline CDR1 is PRHDT and CDR2 is FYEKMQ (reference sequence). The CDR3 consists of 15 residues. The CDR3 here is CASGFLAGHYNEQFF. DNA of the CDR3: TGTGCCAGCGGCTTCTTAGCGGGACACTACAATGAGCAGTTCTTC.

The gene calls are TRBV20-1 and TRBJ2-7; 11 bases match TRBD2. The V gene's germline CDR1 is DFQATT and CDR2 SNEGSKA (reference sequence). The CDR3 is 16 amino acids. V lost 3 bases, J lost 5 bases, and 12 bases stayed unmatched. The DNA of the CDR3 is TGCAGTGCTAGTGGGGAGACTAGCGGGGCACCGGACGAGCAGTACTTC. This codes for CSASGETSGAPDEQYF.

This clone has just one count. V is TRBV27 and J is TRBJ2-1, with TRBD2 matching 9 bases. Germline V CDR1 and CDR2: MNHEY, SMNVEV (reference sequence). The CDR3 covers 16 residues. V was clipped by 2 bases and J by 6 bases; unmatched bases: 8. The CDR3 reads CASSLPGREGRNEQFF. CDR3 DNA: TGTGCCAGCAGTTTACCTGGGCGGGAGGGCCGCAATGAGCAGTTCTTC.

The V and J genes are TRBV29-1 and TRBJ2-2, with 11 bases lining up with TRBD1. CDR3 length: 15 amino acids. With V trimmed by 6 bases and J by 2 bases, 5 bases remained unmatched. Looked up from germline, CDR1 is SQVTM and CDR2 is ANQGSEA. CDR3 sequence reads: CSVAGQGANTGELFF. As DNA, the CDR3 is TGCAGCGTAGCTGGACAGGGGGCCAACACCGGGGAGCTGTTTTTT.

In DNA form, the CDR3 reads TGTGCCAGCTCACAGGACAGGGCTCAGCCCCAGCATTTT. Encoded protein: CASSQDRAQPQHF. The chain recombines TRBV18 with TRBJ1-5; 8 bases align to TRBD1. The germline V gene encodes CDR1 KGHSH and CDR2 LQKENI. The CDR3 loop spans 13 amino acids. V lost 4 bases and J lost 6; bases outside the gene matches: 2.

This clone showed up just a few times. This sequence joins TRBV19 and TRBJ1-5, with 12 bases that match TRBD1. CDR1 is LNHDA and CDR2 is SQIVND in the germline V gene (reference sequence). V was clipped by 6 bases and J by 2 bases; unmatched bases: 11. The CDR3 has 18 amino acids. DNA of the CDR3: TGTGCCAGTAGGGAAAAGGGACAGGGGGCGATGGGCAATCAGCCCCAGCATTTT. Amino acids: CASREKGQGAMGNQPQHF.

V usage is TRBV10-3 and J usage is TRBJ2-1; D is unresolved. CDR1 and CDR2 (germline): ENHRY, SYGVKD. This CDR3 contains 13 residues. Trimming cost V 8 bases and J 1 base, with 9 bases left between them. CDR3 DNA sequence: TGTGCCATCGGCAGTATATCCTACAATGAGCAGTTCTTC. It is translated as CAIGSISYNEQFF.

V usage is TRBV7-9 and J usage is TRBJ2-5, with D possibly being TRBD1 (6 bases). The germline CDR1 and CDR2 sequences are SEHNR and FQNEAQ (reference sequence). There are 14 residues in the CDR3. The germline V and J ends were trimmed by 5 bases and 5 bases, with 15 bases remaining between them. CDR3 nucleotides: TGTGCCAGCAGCGCAAACAGGGCGGAGGAGACCCAGTACTTC. It yields the protein CASSANRAEETQYF.